The rows below give T cell receptor beta chains drawn from one sample of a study of blood T cell repertoires in COVID-19. TCRdb keeps only in-frame clones here, not all; method: immunoSEQ multiplex PCR. This sample has hundreds of thousands of clones, with around nine tenths found just once. The sample comprised peripheral blood. Source of these receptors: a man aged 60 to 75 who had recovered from COVID-19. Each CDR3 is given with its conserved first and last residue. The D gene is left open where the match is weak. Some rows mark clone size as missing; the rest say once, few, many or name a class of expanded clone.

J,V,size,D,CDR3,DNA
TRBJ1-1,TRBV11-2,few,-,CASSLAGATEAFF,TGTGCCAGCAGCTTAGCTGGGGCCACTGAAGCTTTCTTT
TRBJ1-4,TRBV27,-,-,CASSFVTNEKLFF,TGTGCCAGCAGTTTCGTAACTAATGAAAAACTGTTTTTT
TRBJ2-5,TRBV4-3,-,-,CASSQERSRGTQYF,TGCGCCAGCAGCCAAGAACGGTCCAGGGGGACCCAGTACTTC
TRBJ2-2,TRBV5-1,-,TRBD2,CASSLASGGAVGELFF,TGCGCCAGCAGCTTGGCTAGCGGGGGGGCCGTCGGGGAGCTGTTTTTT
TRBJ1-5,TRBV5-6,-,-,CASSLRGAGQPQHF,TGTGCCAGCAGCTTACGGGGGGCCGGGCAGCCCCAGCATTTT
TRBJ2-1,TRBV19,-,TRBD2,CASRTQREGEQFF,TGTGCCAGTAGGACCCAGCGGGAGGGTGAGCAGTTCTTC
TRBJ1-2,TRBV11-2,-,-,CASSLGRALDNYGYTF,TGTGCCAGCAGCTTAGGCAGGGCTCTAGACAACTATGGCTACACCTTC
TRBJ2-7,TRBV12-2,-,-,CASRPRTRFFHEQYF,TGTGCAAGTCGCCCTCGGACTAGATTCTTTCACGAGCAGTACTTC
TRBJ2-5,TRBV6-5,-,TRBD2,CASSYGGSGLKETQYF,TGTGCCAGCAGTTATGGTGGTAGCGGGCTAAAAGAGACCCAGTACTTC
TRBJ1-5,TRBV7-8,-,TRBD1,CASSWVGDRAEPQHF,TGTGCCAGCAGCTGGGTTGGGGACAGGGCTGAGCCCCAGCATTTT
TRBJ2-1,TRBV28,-,-,CASSPPSQGQIYNEQFF,TGTGCCAGCAGCCCCCCTTCACAGGGACAAATTTACAATGAGCAGTTCTTC
TRBJ1-2,TRBV28,-,TRBD1,CASRTNHQQGNYGYTF,TGTGCCAGCAGGACAAACCATCAACAGGGGAACTATGGCTACACCTTC
TRBJ1-4,TRBV5-1,-,-,CASTLGRGNEKLFF,TGCGCCAGCACCTTAGGGCGGGGAAATGAAAAACTGTTTTTT
TRBJ2-7,TRBV7-8,-,-,CASSLGAGTLPSYEQYF,TGTGCCAGCAGCTTAGGGGCCGGGACTCTACCCTCCTACGAGCAGTACTTC
TRBJ2-4,TRBV20-1,-,-,CSASSGGADIQYF,TGCAGTGCTAGTAGTGGGGGGGCAGACATTCAGTACTTC
TRBJ2-2,TRBV7-2,few,-,CASSSRVLSGTGELFF,TGTGCCAGCAGTTCCAGGGTTCTTTCAGGGACCGGGGAGCTGTTTTTT
TRBJ1-2,TRBV10-1,-,TRBD1,CASSGGQGVGYTF,TGCGCCAGCAGTGGGGGACAGGGAGTTGGCTACACCTTC
TRBJ2-3,TRBV2,-,TRBD2,CASTGTSGSTDTQYF,TGTGCCAGCACGGGGACTAGCGGGAGCACAGATACGCAGTATTTT
TRBJ2-1,TRBV2,-,TRBD2,CASSLLADYNEQFF,TGTGCCAGCAGCCTCCTAGCGGACTACAATGAGCAGTTCTTC
TRBJ2-7,TRBV9,-,-,CASSVESYPYEQYF,TGTGCCAGCAGCGTAGAGAGCTACCCCTACGAGCAGTACTTC
TRBJ2-1,TRBV7-6,-,-,CASSLALGGGIDEQFF,TGTGCCAGCAGCTTAGCCCTTGGTGGGGGGATTGATGAGCAGTTCTTC
TRBJ1-4,TRBV7-8,-,-,CASSSRPGIEKLFF,TGTGCCAGCAGCTCACGTCCAGGGATTGAAAAACTGTTTTTT
TRBJ2-7,TRBV15,-,-,CATSRDPEGPQYF,TGTGCCACCAGCAGAGATCCAGAGGGCCCACAGTACTTC
TRBJ2-2,TRBV5-6,-,TRBD1,CASSWGQASNTGELFF,TGTGCCAGCAGCTGGGGACAGGCCTCGAACACCGGGGAGCTGTTTTTT
TRBJ2-2,TRBV5-1,-,-,CASSLGGLYGELFF,TGCGCCAGCAGCTTGGGGGGGCTGTACGGGGAGCTGTTTTTT
TRBJ2-3,TRBV7-9,once,TRBD1,CASSTSGQGTDTQYF,TGTGCCAGCAGCACTTCGGGACAGGGGACAGATACGCAGTATTTT
TRBJ1-4,TRBV5-1,-,TRBD1,CASSSRTGRTEKLFF,TGCGCCAGCAGCTCTCGGACAGGGAGGACGGAAAAACTGTTTTTT
TRBJ1-1,TRBV27,-,TRBD1,CASSPLLTGAKTEAFF,TGTGCCAGCAGTCCCCTCCTGACAGGGGCGAAAACTGAAGCTTTCTTT
TRBJ1-4,TRBV4-1,-,TRBD1,CASSQTGGGIEKLFF,TGCGCCAGCAGCCAAACCGGAGGGGGCATTGAAAAACTGTTTTTT
TRBJ2-5,TRBV9,-,TRBD1,CASSPRDRGQETQYF,TGTGCCAGCAGCCCCCGGGACAGGGGCCAAGAGACCCAGTACTTC
TRBJ2-7,TRBV5-1,-,-,CASSFAGDIDEQYF,TGCGCCAGCAGCTTTGCAGGGGACATTGACGAGCAGTACTTC
TRBJ1-1,TRBV19,-,-,CASRSGRGYTEAFF,TGTGCCAGCCGGTCGGGGCGGGGGTACACTGAAGCTTTCTTT
TRBJ2-7,TRBV7-3,-,TRBD2,CASRAREGGYEQYF,TGTGCCAGCAGGGCTCGGGAGGGAGGCTACGAGCAGTACTTC
TRBJ2-1,TRBV12-5,-,-,CASGSTGEQFF,TGTGCTAGTGGTTCTACAGGCGAGCAGTTCTTC
TRBJ1-4,TRBV12-3/TRBV12-4,-,-,CASSFNRGEKLFF,TGTGCCAGCAGTTTCAACCGGGGGGAAAAACTGTTTTTT
TRBJ2-7,TRBV27,-,-,CASRLTGNPGYEQYF,TGTGCCAGCAGGTTAACAGGGAACCCAGGGTACGAGCAGTACTTC
TRBJ2-1,TRBV18,-,-,CASSPRAQGEQFF,TGTGCCAGCTCACCAAGGGCCCAGGGAGAGCAGTTCTTC
TRBJ1-6,TRBV15,few,TRBD1,CATGAGGQSNSPLHF,TGTGCCACCGGAGCAGGGGGACAGTCTAATTCACCCCTCCACTTT
TRBJ2-7,TRBV18,-,TRBD2,CASSPGRGRVGEQYF,TGTGCCAGCTCACCAGGGAGGGGCCGGGTCGGCGAGCAGTACTTC
TRBJ1-1,TRBV28,-,-,CASRTTGYTEAFF,TGTGCCAGCAGGACTACAGGGTACACTGAAGCTTTCTTT
TRBJ2-7,TRBV7-2,-,TRBD2,CASSLYGGAYEQYF,TGTGCCAGCAGCTTATACGGGGGGGCCTACGAGCAGTACTTC
TRBJ2-2,TRBV7-3,-,TRBD2,CASSLGSLAGGSGELFF,TGTGCCAGCAGCCTTGGATCTCTAGCGGGAGGTAGCGGGGAGCTGTTTTTT
TRBJ2-3,TRBV6-6,-,TRBD1,CASSYQGQGGADTQYF,TGTGCCAGCAGTTACCAGGGACAGGGGGGAGCAGATACGCAGTATTTT
TRBJ2-7,TRBV6-6,-,-,CASTKGRGYSYEQYF,TGTGCCAGCACGAAGGGTAGGGGTTACTCCTACGAGCAGTACTTC
TRBJ2-3,TRBV7-9,-,-,CASSSPRAEDTQYF,TGTGCCAGCAGCAGCCCGCGTGCGGAAGATACGCAGTATTTT
TRBJ2-1,TRBV2,-,TRBD2,CASSDGSGGAYNEQFF,TGTGCCAGCAGTGATGGTAGCGGGGGGGCTTACAATGAGCAGTTCTTC
TRBJ2-3,TRBV9,-,TRBD2,CASSVIAGGVADTQYF,TGTGCCAGCAGCGTAATAGCGGGAGGGGTGGCAGATACGCAGTATTTT
TRBJ2-1,TRBV11-2,-,-,CASSLEAPGLVLDEQFF,TGTGCCAGCAGCTTAGAGGCCCCGGGACTGGTCTTGGATGAGCAGTTCTTC
TRBJ1-2,TRBV7-3,once,TRBD1,CASSLTDRDGYTF,TGTGCCAGCAGCTTAACGGACAGGGATGGCTACACCTTC
TRBJ2-1,TRBV28,-,TRBD2,CASSGGGSYNEQFF,TGTGCCAGCAGCGGGGGGGGCTCCTACAATGAGCAGTTCTTC
TRBJ1-6,TRBV7-2,-,-,CASSPSEGIHSPLHF,TGTGCCAGCAGCCCGTCGGAGGGGATTCATTCACCCCTCCACTTT
TRBJ1-1,TRBV10-3,-,-,CAIRSGGRTNTEAFF,TGTGCCATCAGATCCGGAGGACGGACGAACACTGAAGCTTTCTTT
TRBJ1-1,TRBV5-4,-,TRBD1,CASSLGRGRGGTEAFF,TGTGCCAGCAGCTTGGGCAGGGGGCGCGGAGGTACTGAAGCTTTCTTT
TRBJ2-4,TRBV7-8,many,TRBD1,CASSPNDRGLAKNIQYF,TGTGCCAGCAGCCCGAACGACAGGGGGCTAGCCAAAAACATTCAGTACTTC
TRBJ1-4,TRBV28,-,-,CASSPQSGGEKLFF,TGTGCCAGCAGTCCCCAGTCCGGGGGGGAAAAACTGTTTTTT
TRBJ2-7,TRBV6-2/TRBV6-3,once,TRBD1,CASSGQAGEQYF,TGTGCCAGCAGTGGACAGGCCGGCGAGCAGTACTTC